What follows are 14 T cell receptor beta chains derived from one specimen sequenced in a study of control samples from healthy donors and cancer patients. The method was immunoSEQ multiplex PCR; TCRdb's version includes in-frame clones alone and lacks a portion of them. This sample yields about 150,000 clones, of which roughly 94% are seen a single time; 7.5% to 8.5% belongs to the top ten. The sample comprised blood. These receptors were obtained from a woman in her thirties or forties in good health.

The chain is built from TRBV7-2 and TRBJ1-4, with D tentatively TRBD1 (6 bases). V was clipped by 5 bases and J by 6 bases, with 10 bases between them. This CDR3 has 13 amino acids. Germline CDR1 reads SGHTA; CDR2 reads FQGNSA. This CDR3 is CASSLRQDEKLFF. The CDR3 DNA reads TGTGCCAGCAGCCTACGACAGGATGAAAAACTGTTTTTT.

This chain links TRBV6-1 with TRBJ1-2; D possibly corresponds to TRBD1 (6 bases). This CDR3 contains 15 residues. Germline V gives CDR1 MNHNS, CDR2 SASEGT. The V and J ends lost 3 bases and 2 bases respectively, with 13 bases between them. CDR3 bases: TGTGCCAGCAGTGAGGCGGGGGGCTCGAACTATGGCTACACCTTC. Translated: CASSEAGGSNYGYTF.

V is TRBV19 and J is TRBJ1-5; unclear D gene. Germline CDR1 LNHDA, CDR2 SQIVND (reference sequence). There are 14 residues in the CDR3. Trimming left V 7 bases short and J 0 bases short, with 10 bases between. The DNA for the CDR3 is TGTGCCAGTACCCGGGCAGCTAGCAATCAGCCCCAGCATTTT. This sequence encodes CASTRAASNQPQHF.

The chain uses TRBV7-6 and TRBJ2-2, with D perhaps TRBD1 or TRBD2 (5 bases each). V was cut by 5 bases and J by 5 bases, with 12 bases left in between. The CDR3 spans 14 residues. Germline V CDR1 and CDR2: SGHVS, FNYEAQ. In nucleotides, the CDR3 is TGTGCCAGCAGCCCCGGGACGGTTACCGGGGAGCTGTTTTTT. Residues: CASSPGTVTGELFF.

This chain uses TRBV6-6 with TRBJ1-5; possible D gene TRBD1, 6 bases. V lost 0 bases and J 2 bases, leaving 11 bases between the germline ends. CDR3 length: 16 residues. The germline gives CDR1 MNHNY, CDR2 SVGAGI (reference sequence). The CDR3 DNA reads TGTGCCAGCAGTTACTCGAAGTCAGGGGGCAATCAGCCCCAGCATTTT. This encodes CASSYSKSGGNQPQHF.

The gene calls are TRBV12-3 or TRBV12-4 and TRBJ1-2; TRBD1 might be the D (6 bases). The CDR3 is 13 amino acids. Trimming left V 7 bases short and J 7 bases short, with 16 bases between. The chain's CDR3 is CASTDRGRIGYTF. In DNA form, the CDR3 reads TGTGCCAGCACTGATAGGGGGAGAATTGGCTACACCTTC.

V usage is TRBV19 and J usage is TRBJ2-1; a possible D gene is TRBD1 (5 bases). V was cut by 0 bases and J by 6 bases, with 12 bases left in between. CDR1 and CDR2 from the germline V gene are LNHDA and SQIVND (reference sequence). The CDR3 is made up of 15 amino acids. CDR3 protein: CASSIDWAGINEQFF. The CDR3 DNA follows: TGTGCCAGTAGTATAGATTGGGCAGGGATCAATGAGCAGTTCTTC.

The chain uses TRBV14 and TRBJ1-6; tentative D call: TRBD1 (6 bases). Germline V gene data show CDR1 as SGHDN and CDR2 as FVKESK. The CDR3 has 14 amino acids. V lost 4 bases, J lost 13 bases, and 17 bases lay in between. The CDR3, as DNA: TGTGCCAGCAGCCTTAACGGGACACCAGTCCCCCTCCACTTT. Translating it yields CASSLNGTPVPLHF.

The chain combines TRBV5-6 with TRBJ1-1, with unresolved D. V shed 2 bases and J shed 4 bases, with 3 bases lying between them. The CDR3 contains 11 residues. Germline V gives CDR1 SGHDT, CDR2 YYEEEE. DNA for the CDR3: TGTGCCAGCAGCTTTTCCACTGAAGCTTTCTTT. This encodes CASSFSTEAFF. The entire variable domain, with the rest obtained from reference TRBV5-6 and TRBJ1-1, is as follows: DAGVTQSPTHLIKTRGQQVTLRCSPKSGHDTVSWYQQALGQGPQFIFQYYEEEERQRGNFPDRFSGHQFPNYSSELNVNALLLGDSALYLCASSFSTEAFFGQGTRLTVV.

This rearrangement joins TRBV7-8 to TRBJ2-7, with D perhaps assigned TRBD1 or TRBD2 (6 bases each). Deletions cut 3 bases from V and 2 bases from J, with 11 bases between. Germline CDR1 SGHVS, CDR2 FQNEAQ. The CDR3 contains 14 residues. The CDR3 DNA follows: TGTGCCAGCAGCTTGGACTACAGGGCCTACGAGCAGTACTTC. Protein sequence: CASSLDYRAYEQYF.

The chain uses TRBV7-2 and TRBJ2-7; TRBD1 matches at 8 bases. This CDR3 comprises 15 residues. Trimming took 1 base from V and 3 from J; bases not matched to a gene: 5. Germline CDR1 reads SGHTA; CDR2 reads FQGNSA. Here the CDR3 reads CASSLDGQGFYEQYF. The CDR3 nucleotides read TGTGCCAGCAGCTTAGACGGACAGGGATTCTACGAGCAGTACTTC.

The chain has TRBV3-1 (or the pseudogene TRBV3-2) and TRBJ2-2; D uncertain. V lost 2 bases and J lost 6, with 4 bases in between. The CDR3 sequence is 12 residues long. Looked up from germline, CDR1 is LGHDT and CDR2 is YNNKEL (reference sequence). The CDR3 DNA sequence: TGTGCCAGCAGCCAATGGGCCGGGGAGCTGTTTTTT. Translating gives CASSQWAGELFF.

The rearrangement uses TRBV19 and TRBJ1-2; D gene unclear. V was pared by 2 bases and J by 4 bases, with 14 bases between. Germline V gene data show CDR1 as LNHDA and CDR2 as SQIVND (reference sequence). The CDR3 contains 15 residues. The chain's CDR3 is CASSISATSLYGYTF. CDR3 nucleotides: TGTGCCAGTAGTATATCAGCTACCTCCCTCTATGGCTACACCTTC.

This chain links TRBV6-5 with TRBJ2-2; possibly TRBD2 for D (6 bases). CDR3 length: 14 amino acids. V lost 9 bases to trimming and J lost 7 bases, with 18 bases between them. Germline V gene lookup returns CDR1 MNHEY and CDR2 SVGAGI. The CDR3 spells CASHAGWANGELFF. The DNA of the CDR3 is TGTGCCAGTCACGCGGGGTGGGCGAACGGGGAGCTGTTTTTT.